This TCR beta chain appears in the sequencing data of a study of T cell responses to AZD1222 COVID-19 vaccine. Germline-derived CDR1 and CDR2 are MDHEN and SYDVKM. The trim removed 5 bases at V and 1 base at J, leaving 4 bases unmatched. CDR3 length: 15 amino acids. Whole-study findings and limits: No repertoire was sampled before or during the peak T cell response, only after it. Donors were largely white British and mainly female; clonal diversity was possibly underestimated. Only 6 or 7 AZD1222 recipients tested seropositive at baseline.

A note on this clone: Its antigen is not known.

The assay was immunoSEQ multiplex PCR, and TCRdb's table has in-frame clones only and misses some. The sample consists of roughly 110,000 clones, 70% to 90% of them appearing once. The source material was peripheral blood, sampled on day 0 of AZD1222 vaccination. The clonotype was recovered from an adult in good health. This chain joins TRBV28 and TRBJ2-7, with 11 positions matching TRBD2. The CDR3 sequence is CASSAGTSGSYEQYF. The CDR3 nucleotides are TGTGCCAGCAGTGCCGGGACTAGCGGTTCCTACGAGCAGTACTTC.